The clone carrying this T cell receptor (beta chain) is a singleton in its sample. The sample comes from a study of CD8 T cells in Susac syndrome. Per the germline V gene, CDR1 is SGDLS and CDR2 is YYNGEE. V was shortened by 3 bases and J by 4 bases, with 13 bases between the two germline ends. The CDR3 is made up of 15 amino acids. Reverse transcription of roughly 0.45 to 1 ug RNA used random hexamers. TCRdb reanalysed the immunoSEQ multiplex PCR reads using MiXCR and keeps one entry per CDR3 protein. This table holds about 94,000 distinct CDR3 sequences, about 95% found once. The chain has TRBV9 and TRBJ2-2; D might be TRBD1 (7 bases). Sequences were obtained from CD4+ T cells from PBMCs. The TCR comes from a human donor with Susac syndrome. CDR3 region: CASSAGDSGTGELFF. The DNA of the CDR3 is TGTGCCAGCAGCGCGGGGGACAGTGGCACCGGGGAGCTGTTTTTT. Filled out from reference TRBV9 and TRBJ2-2, the complete variable domain reads DSGVTQTPKHLITATGQRVTLRCSPRSGDLSVYWYQQSLDQGLQFLIQYYNGEERAKGNILERFSAQQFPDLHSELNLSSLELGDSALYFCASSAGDSGTGELFFGEGSRLTVL.